A selection of T cell receptor beta chains follows, all from one sample in a study of CD8 T cells in Susac syndrome. TCRdb processed the immunoSEQ multiplex PCR reads anew with MiXCR; each CDR3 protein has one entry. The sample lists some 200,000 distinct CDR3 sequences; 95% were seen once. Sequencing used CD4+ T cells from PBMCs. These receptors originate from a human donor with multiple sclerosis. Each CDR3 is given with its conserved first and last residue.

>TRBV20-1|TRBJ2-7
CSAGDSRDYSYEQYF
>TRBV20-1|TRBJ2-2
CSAAGDANTGELFF
>TRBV4-1|TRBJ1-4
CASSARTAKGEKLFF
>TRBV7-9|TRBJ1-3
CASSASSSGNTIYF
>TRBV20-1|TRBJ1-2
CSARDHGGRRSGYTF
>TRBV5-1|TRBJ2-7
CARTHTCEQYF
>TRBV4-1|TRBJ2-1
CASSGRGKASSGNEQFF
>TRBV20-1|TRBJ2-3
CSARERDSLDTQYF
>TRBV20-1|TRBJ1-4
CSAPSNEKLFF
>TRBV9|TRBJ2-5
CASSVASGGEETQYF
>TRBV7-8|TRBJ2-7
CASSFRAGGYSYEQYF
>TRBV5-1|TRBJ1-5
CASSLGPEENQPQHF
>TRBV20-1|TRBJ1-6
CSVASVDSPLHF
>TRBV20-1|TRBJ1-2
CSATLHSGSGGYTF